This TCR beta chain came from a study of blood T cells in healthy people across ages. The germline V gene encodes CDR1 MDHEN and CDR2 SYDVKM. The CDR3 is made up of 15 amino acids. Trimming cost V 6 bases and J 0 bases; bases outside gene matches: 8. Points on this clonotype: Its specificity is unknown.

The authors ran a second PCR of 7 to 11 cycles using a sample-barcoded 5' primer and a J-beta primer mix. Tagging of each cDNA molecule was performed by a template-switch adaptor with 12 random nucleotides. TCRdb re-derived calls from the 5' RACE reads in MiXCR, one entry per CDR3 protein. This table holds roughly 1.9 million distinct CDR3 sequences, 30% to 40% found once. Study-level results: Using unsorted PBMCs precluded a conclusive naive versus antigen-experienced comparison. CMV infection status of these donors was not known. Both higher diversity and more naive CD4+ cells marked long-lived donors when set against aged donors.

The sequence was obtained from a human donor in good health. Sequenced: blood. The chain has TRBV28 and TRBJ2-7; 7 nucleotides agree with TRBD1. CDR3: CASSPQGFRSYEQYF. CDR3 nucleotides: TGTGCCAGCAGCCCACAGGGGTTCCGCTCCTACGAGCAGTACTTC.